The T cell receptor beta chain under discussion was sequenced for a study of blood T cell repertoires in COVID-19. On the study more broadly: Whether acute or convalescent, the COVID-19 samples came from the United States, Italy and Spain. The cDNA or gDNA used as material had been derived from T cells, B-cell-depleted T cells, or PBMCs.

Original data processing: Amplifying reference gene primers gave estimates of nucleated cell counts. This table comes from immunoSEQ multiplex PCR, and its TCRdb copy is limited to in-frame clones, with some not included. Clonal size and the V and J genes are those of that table, whereas D and trimming came from the DNA. This table has around 220,000 clones, less than 85% appearing once. The germline CDR1 and CDR2 sequences are LNHDA and SQIVND (reference sequence). The V end was cut by 6 bases, the J end by 5 bases, with 19 bases between. This CDR3 has 15 amino acids. The TCR sequence derives from a woman aged 80 or older with active or convalescent COVID-19. Source material: peripheral blood. This sequence joins TRBV19 and TRBJ1-1; D unclear. CDR3 protein: CASSPLPLGRTEAFF. The DNA for the CDR3 is TGTGCCAGTAGCCCCCTCCCCCTAGGAAGGACTGAAGCTTTCTTT. Together with reference TRBV19 and TRBJ1-1, the CDR3 gives the full variable domain: DGGITQSPKYLFRKEGQNVTLSCEQNLNHDAMYWYRQDPGQGLRLIYYSQIVNDFQKGDIAEGYSVSREKKESFPLTVTSAQKNPTAFYLCASSPLPLGRTEAFFGQGTRLTVV.